What follows is one T cell receptor (beta chain) and its context. The data were obtained in a study of control samples from healthy donors and cancer patients. The table came from immunoSEQ multiplex PCR; TCRdb's copy has only in-frame clones and leaves some out. The sample consists of roughly 63,000 clones, roughly 90% of them appearing once. The CDR3 spans 14 residues. V dropped 2 bases and J dropped 1 base, with 9 bases sitting between them. The germline CDR1 and CDR2 sequences are SGHRS and YFSETQ. Sequences were obtained from PBMCs. This TCR was recovered from a man aged 35-49 years with colorectal cancer. The chain combines TRBV5-1 with TRBJ1-1; D call uncertain. CDR3 sequence (DNA): TGCGCCAGCAGCTTCAGACAAGAGAACACTGAAGCTTTCTTT. As protein: CASSFRQENTEAFF.